Each of the 21 T cell receptor beta chains below was sequenced from the same sample in a study of PD-1 blockade in mismatch repair-deficient tumors. The data were produced by immunoSEQ multiplex PCR, yet TCRdb's version contains in-frame clones alone and is incomplete. The sample contains 120,000 or so clones, 88% of which appear only once. The sequencing here drew on peripheral blood, taken almost 74 weeks after starting pembrolizumab. These receptors were obtained from an adult with mismatch repair-deficient cancer.

This rearrangement joins TRBV5-6 to TRBJ1-2; the D is unclear. Germline-derived CDR1 and CDR2 are SGHDT and YYEEEE. The CDR3 is 14 residues long. V dropped 1 base and J dropped 8 bases, with 15 bases sitting between them. The CDR3 DNA sequence: TGTGCCAGCAGCTTGCAGTTGGGGATCAGGGGCTACACCTTC. Translating it yields CASSLQLGIRGYTF.

The chain employs TRBV5-1 and TRBJ1-1; 7 nucleotides agree with TRBD1. CDR3 length: 14 residues. V lost 4 bases to trimming and J lost 3 bases; unmatched junction nucleotides: 6. Germline CDR1 reads SGHRS; CDR2 reads YFSETQ. The CDR3 here is CASSAIQGYTEAFF. Written as DNA, the CDR3 is TGCGCCAGCAGCGCAATACAGGGGTACACTGAAGCTTTCTTT.

V and J are TRBV7-2 and TRBJ1-4; D is ambiguous. V was trimmed by 0 bases and J by 8 bases, leaving 16 bases between them. CDR1 is SGHTA, CDR2 FQGNSA, per germline. This CDR3 contains 16 residues. In DNA, the CDR3 is TGTGCCAGCAGCTTAGCGGTGGGGATGGGTGGGGAAAAACTGTTTTTT. Amino acid sequence: CASSLAVGMGGEKLFF.

The chain's CDR3 is CASSPEGRTDTQYF. CDR3 DNA sequence: TGTGCCAGCAGCCCCGAGGGACGGACAGATACGCAGTATTTT. The V and J genes are TRBV5-8 and TRBJ2-3; possibly TRBD1 or TRBD2 for D (5 bases each). With 4 bases removed from V and 3 bases from J, the gap between germline ends came to 12 bases. Per germline, CDR1 SGHTS and CDR2 YDEGEE. The CDR3 consists of 14 residues.

The rearrangement links TRBV30 to TRBJ2-1, with a possible D match to TRBD2 (6 bases). Between the trimmed V and J ends, which lost 7 bases and 9 bases, there was a span of 19 bases. The CDR3 loop spans 13 amino acids. CDR1 and CDR2 (germline): GTSNPN, SVGIG (reference sequence). The CDR3 loop reads CAFQSGALSEQFF. Written as DNA, the CDR3 is TGTGCCTTCCAATCGGGAGCACTGAGTGAGCAGTTCTTC.

This chain links TRBV27 with TRBJ2-2; 8 nucleotides align to TRBD1. The J segment lost 4 bases and the V segment lost 6 bases, leaving 16 bases of the junction unmatched. The CDR3 sequence is 18 residues long. CDR1 and CDR2 (germline): MNHEY, SMNVEV (reference sequence). The CDR3 DNA sequence: TGTGCCAGCAGCCATACACCTCCAGGGGGCTGGGGCACCGGGGAGCTGTTTTTT. Translated, it gives CASSHTPPGGWGTGELFF.

This clone showed up just once. The chain links TRBV28 to TRBJ1-5; D possibly corresponds to TRBD1 (6 bases). The germline V gene has CDR1 MDHEN and CDR2 SYDVKM. CDR3 length: 15 amino acids. V lost 7 bases and J lost 4, with 17 bases in between. The CDR3 region has the DNA TGTGCCAGCACCTCGGACAGTTTCTGGAATCAGCCCCAGCATTTT. Translation: CASTSDSFWNQPQHF.

The chain uses TRBV7-9 and TRBJ1-1; D is unresolved. The V end lost 8 bases, the J end lost 0 bases, and 10 bases lay between the germline ends. CDR3 length equals 13 residues. The germline gives CDR1 SEHNR, CDR2 FQNEAQ (reference sequence). The CDR3 DNA sequence: TGTGCCAGCGTTGGGCAGGTGAACACTGAAGCTTTCTTT. Protein: CASVGQVNTEAFF.

V is TRBV6-1 and J is TRBJ2-6; D not resolved. This CDR3 is 17 amino acids long. V was pared by 1 base and J by 3 bases, with 13 bases between. Germline assignment: CDR1 MNHNS and CDR2 SASEGT. CDR3 DNA: TGTGCCAGCAGTGAAGTTGTGGTGTGGGGTGGGGCCAACGTCCTGACTTTC. Protein product: CASSEVVVWGGANVLTF.

The rearrangement joins TRBV28 to TRBJ2-2; TRBD1 aligns across 7 bases. Germline CDR1 MDHEN, CDR2 SYDVKM. This CDR3 has 14 amino acids. The V gene end was trimmed by 3 bases and the J gene end by 5 bases; junction bases not matched to a gene: 3. The CDR3: CASSFHRGTGELFF. DNA of the CDR3: TGTGCCAGCAGTTTCCACAGGGGAACCGGGGAGCTGTTTTTT. The variable domain in full, completed from reference TRBV28 and TRBJ2-2, reads DVKVTQSSRYLVKRTGEKVFLECVQDMDHENMFWYRQDPGLGLRLIYFSYDVKMKEKGDIPEGYSVSREKKERFSLILESASTNQTSMYLCASSFHRGTGELFFGEGSRLTVL.

The genes are TRBV5-5 and TRBJ2-3; TRBD1 might be the D (8 bases). This CDR3 spans 15 amino acids. V was trimmed by 0 bases and J by 7 bases, leaving 15 bases between them. CDR1 and CDR2 from the germline V gene are SGHKS and YYEKEE (reference sequence). CDR3 residues: CASSLGQGRGNTQYF. The CDR3 nucleotides read TGTGCCAGCAGCTTGGGACAGGGGAGGGGGAATACGCAGTATTTT. The full variable domain, in which reference TRBV5-5 and TRBJ2-3 provide the parts outside the CDR3, is DAGVTQSPTHLIKTRGQQVTLRCSPISGHKSVSWYQQVLGQGPQFIFQYYEKEERGRGNFPDRFSARQFPNYSSELNVNALLLGDSALYLCASSLGQGRGNTQYFGPGTRLTVL.

V and J are TRBV6-6 and TRBJ2-7; 14 bases fit TRBD2. The ends lost 0 bases at V and 6 bases at J; junction bases unmatched: 1. The CDR3 consists of 15 residues. Germline CDR1 and CDR2: MNHNY and SVGAGI (reference sequence). In DNA form, the CDR3 reads TGTGCCAGCAGTTACTCCGGGACTAGCGGGAGCGAGCAGTACTTC. Amino acid sequence: CASSYSGTSGSEQYF.

The gene calls are TRBV4-3 and TRBJ2-7; TRBD2 matches 9 bases. With 2 bases clipped from V and 2 bases from J, the junction kept 1 base outside the gene matches. Germline-derived CDR1 and CDR2 are LGHNA and YSLEER. This CDR3 contains 14 residues. This chain's CDR3 is CASSQLAGTYEQYF. CDR3 nucleotides: TGCGCCAGCAGCCAACTAGCGGGGACCTACGAGCAGTACTTC.

The chain uses TRBV5-4 and TRBJ2-7, with 7 bases aligning to TRBD2. CDR1 is SGHNT and CDR2 is YYREEE in the germline V gene (reference sequence). The junction had 4 bases not matched to a gene; V was cut back by 4 bases and J by 0 bases. The CDR3 spans 14 residues. CDR3 loop: CASSGGVSSYEQYF. The DNA for the CDR3 is TGTGCCAGCAGCGGGGGGGTTAGCTCCTACGAGCAGTACTTC.

The chain couples TRBV29-1 to TRBJ1-2; 8 bases are a match to TRBD1. V dropped 0 bases and J dropped 7; count of bases not matched to a gene: 7. The CDR3 loop spans 14 amino acids. Germline V gene lookup returns CDR1 SQVTM and CDR2 ANQGSEA. This chain's CDR3 is CSVEESRDRIGYTF. Written as DNA, the CDR3 is TGCAGCGTTGAAGAGTCCCGGGACAGGATTGGCTACACCTTC.

The chain uses TRBV6-6 and TRBJ2-7, with 9 bases fitting TRBD2. The V gene's germline CDR1 is MNHNY and CDR2 SVGAGI (reference sequence). V trimming: 8 bases; J trimming: 4 bases; junction bases outside the gene matches: 9. The CDR3 consists of 14 residues. This CDR3 reads CASGREGMIYEQYF. CDR3 coding DNA: TGTGCCAGCGGGCGGGAGGGAATGATTTACGAGCAGTACTTC.

In this sample, this clone turned up once. The chain recombines TRBV19 with TRBJ2-7, with D perhaps TRBD1 or TRBD2 (5 bases each). CDR1 and CDR2 from the germline V gene are LNHDA and SQIVND (reference sequence). The CDR3 spans 14 residues. V lost 2 bases, J lost 2 bases, and 10 bases lay in between. The DNA of the CDR3 is TGTGCCAGTAGTATAACCGGGGCCGCCTACGAGCAGTACTTC. This gives the protein CASSITGAAYEQYF.

As regards this clone: Distinct nucleotide sequences in the sample also encode this CDR3. V is TRBV6-1 and J is TRBJ2-2; the D is unclear. This CDR3 has 11 amino acids. V lost 7 bases and J lost 4, with 4 bases in between. Germline lookup yields CDR1 MNHNS and CDR2 SASEGT. In DNA form, the CDR3 reads TGTGCCAGCACCATCACCGGGGAGCTGTTTTTT. Amino acid sequence: CASTITGELFF.

V gene TRBV5-6 combines with J gene TRBJ2-3; TRBD1 matches at 11 bases. Trimming removed 0 bases from V and 5 bases from J; junction bases left unmatched: 11. The germline gives CDR1 SGHDT, CDR2 YYEEEE. This CDR3 has 18 residues. Written as DNA, the CDR3 is TGTGCCAGCAGCTTGGCGTCACGGACAGGGGGCATGGTAGATACGCAGTATTTT. It translates to CASSLASRTGGMVDTQYF.

This clone was found once. V and J are TRBV7-9 and TRBJ2-2; tentatively, D is TRBD1 (5 bases). The CDR3 length is 15 residues. Germline V CDR1 and CDR2: SEHNR, FQNEAQ (reference sequence). V dropped 5 bases and J dropped 4 bases, with 14 bases sitting between them. CDR3 in amino acids: CASSPPRGVTGELFF. In DNA, the CDR3 is TGTGCCAGCAGCCCTCCAAGGGGTGTCACCGGGGAGCTGTTTTTT.

This chain connects TRBV7-9 to TRBJ2-7; D gene ambiguous. The CDR3 covers 11 residues. Germline CDR1 SEHNR, CDR2 FQNEAQ (reference sequence). Trimming pared 1 base from V and 7 bases from J, leaving 5 bases between. CDR3 sequence (DNA): TGTGCCAGCAGCTTAGGGGAAGAGCAGTACTTC. Translation gives CASSLGEEQYF.